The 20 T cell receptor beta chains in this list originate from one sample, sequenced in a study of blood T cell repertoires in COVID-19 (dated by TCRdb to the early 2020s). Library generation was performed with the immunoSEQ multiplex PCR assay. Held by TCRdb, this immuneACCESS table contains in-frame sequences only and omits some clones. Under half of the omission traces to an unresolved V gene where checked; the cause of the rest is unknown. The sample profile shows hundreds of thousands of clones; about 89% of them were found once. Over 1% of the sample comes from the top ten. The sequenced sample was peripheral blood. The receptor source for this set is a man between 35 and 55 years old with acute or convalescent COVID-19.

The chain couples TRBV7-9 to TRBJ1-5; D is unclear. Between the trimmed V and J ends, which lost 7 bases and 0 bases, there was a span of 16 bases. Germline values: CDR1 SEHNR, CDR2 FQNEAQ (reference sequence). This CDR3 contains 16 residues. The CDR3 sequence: CASIIRPENSNQPQHF. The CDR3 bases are TGTGCCAGCATCATACGCCCTGAGAATAGCAATCAGCCCCAGCATTTT.

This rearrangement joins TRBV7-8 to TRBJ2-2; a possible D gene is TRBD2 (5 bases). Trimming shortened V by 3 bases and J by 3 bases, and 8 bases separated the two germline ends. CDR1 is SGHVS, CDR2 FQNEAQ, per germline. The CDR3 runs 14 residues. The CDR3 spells CASSFRRDTGELFF. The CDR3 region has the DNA TGTGCCAGCAGCTTCCGGCGGGACACCGGGGAGCTGTTTTTT.

The CDR3 sequence is CASSNSTSGYNEQFF. CDR3 sequence (DNA): TGCGCCAGCAGCAATTCGACTAGCGGGTACAATGAGCAGTTCTTC. The V gene is TRBV5-1, the J gene TRBJ2-1, with 10 bases matching TRBD2. The length of the CDR3 is 15 residues. The V gene end was trimmed by 4 bases and the J gene end by 4 bases; junction bases not matched to a gene: 5. Germline V gene data show CDR1 as SGHRS and CDR2 as YFSETQ.

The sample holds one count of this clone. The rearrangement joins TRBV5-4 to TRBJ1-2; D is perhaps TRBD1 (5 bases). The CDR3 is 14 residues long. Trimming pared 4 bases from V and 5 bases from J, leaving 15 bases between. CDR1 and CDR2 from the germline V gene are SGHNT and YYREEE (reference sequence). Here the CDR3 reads CASSLLGAGYGYTF. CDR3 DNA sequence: TGTGCCAGCAGCCTGCTAGGGGCTGGGTATGGCTACACCTTC.

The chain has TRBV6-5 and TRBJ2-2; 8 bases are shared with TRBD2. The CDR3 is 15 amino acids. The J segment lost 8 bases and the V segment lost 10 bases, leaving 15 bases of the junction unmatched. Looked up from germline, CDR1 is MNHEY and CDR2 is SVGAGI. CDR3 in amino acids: CATAGWREVTGELFF. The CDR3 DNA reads TGTGCCACCGCGGGCTGGCGGGAGGTTACGGGGGAGCTGTTTTTT.

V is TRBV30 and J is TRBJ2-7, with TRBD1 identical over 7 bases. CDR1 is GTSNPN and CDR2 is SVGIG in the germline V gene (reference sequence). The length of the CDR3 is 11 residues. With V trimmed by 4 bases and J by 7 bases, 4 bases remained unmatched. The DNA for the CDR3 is TGTGCCTGGACGGGACAGCAGGAGCAGTACTTC. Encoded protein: CAWTGQQEQYF.

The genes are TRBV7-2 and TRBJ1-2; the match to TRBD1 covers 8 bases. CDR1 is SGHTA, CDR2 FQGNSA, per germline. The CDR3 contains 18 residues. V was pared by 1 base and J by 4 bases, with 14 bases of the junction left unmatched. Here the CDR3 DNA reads TGTGCCAGCAGCTTAGACTTCCTCGGCAGGGGGCCAAGCTATGGCTACACCTTC. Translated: CASSLDFLGRGPSYGYTF.

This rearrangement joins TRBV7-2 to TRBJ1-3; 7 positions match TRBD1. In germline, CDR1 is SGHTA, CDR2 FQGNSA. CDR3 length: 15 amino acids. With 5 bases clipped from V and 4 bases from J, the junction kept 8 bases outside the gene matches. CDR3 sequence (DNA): TGTGCCAGCAGCCTCACAGGGGTGGCAGGAAACACCATATATTTT. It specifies CASSLTGVAGNTIYF.

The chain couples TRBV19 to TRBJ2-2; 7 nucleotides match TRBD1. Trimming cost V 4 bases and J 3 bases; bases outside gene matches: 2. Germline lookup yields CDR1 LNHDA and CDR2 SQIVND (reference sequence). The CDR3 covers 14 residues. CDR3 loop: CASSRGQHTGELFF. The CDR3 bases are TGTGCCAGTAGTAGGGGACAGCACACCGGGGAGCTGTTTTTT.

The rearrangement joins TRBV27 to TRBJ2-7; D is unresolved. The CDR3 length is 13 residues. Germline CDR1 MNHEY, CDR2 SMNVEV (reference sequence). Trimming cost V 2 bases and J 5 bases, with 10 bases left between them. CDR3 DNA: TGTGCCAGCAGTTTAAGTCCTAGGAACGAGCAGTACTTC. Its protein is CASSLSPRNEQYF.

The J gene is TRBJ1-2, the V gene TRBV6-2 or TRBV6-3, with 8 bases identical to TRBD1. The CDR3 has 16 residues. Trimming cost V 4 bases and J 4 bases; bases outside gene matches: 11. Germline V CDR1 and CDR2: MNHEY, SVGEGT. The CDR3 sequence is CASSSYSGGPIYGYTF. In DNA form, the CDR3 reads TGTGCCAGCAGTTCGTACTCAGGGGGCCCCATCTATGGCTACACCTTC.

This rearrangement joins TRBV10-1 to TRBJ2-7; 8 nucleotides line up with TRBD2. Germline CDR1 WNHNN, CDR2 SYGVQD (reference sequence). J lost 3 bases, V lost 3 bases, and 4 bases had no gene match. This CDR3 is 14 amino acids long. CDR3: CASSEAGARYEQYF. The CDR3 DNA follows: TGCGCCAGCAGTGAAGCGGGAGCGCGCTACGAGCAGTACTTC.

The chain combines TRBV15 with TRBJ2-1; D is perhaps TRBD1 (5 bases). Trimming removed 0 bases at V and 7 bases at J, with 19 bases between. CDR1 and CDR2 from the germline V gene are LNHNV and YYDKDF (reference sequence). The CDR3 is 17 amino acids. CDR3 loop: CATSRDDDRGQGNEQFF. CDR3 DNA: TGTGCCACCAGCAGAGATGATGATAGGGGTCAAGGAAATGAGCAGTTCTTC.

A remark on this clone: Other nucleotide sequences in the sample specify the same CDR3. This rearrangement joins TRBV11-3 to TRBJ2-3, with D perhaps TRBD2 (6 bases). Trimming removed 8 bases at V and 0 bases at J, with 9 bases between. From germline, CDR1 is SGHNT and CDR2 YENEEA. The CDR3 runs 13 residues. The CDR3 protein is CASSRESTDTQYF. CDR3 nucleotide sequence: TGTGCCAGCTCACGGGAGAGCACAGATACGCAGTATTTT.

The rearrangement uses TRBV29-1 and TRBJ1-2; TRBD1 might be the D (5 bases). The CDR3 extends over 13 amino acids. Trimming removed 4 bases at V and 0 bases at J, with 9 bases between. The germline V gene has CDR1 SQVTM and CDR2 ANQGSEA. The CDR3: CSVGGGPNYGYTF. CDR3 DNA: TGCAGCGTTGGGGGGGGACCTAACTATGGCTACACCTTC.

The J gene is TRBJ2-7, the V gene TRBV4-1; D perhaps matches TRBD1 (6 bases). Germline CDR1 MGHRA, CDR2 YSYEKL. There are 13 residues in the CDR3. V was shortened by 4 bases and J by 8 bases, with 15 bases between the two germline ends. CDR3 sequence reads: CASSRDQGSKQYF. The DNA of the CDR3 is TGCGCCAGCAGCCGAGACCAGGGGTCAAAGCAGTACTTC.

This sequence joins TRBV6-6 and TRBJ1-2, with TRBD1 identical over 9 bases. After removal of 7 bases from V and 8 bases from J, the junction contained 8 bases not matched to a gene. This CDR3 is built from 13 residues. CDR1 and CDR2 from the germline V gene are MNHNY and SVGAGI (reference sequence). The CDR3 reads CASKRNRGLGYTF. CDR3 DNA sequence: TGTGCCAGCAAAAGGAACAGGGGGCTCGGCTACACCTTC.

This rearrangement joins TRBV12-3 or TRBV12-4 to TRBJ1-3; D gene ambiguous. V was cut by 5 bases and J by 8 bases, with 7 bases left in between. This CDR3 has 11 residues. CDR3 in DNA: TGTGCCAGCAGTCTACCGGACACCATATATTTT. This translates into CASSLPDTIYF.

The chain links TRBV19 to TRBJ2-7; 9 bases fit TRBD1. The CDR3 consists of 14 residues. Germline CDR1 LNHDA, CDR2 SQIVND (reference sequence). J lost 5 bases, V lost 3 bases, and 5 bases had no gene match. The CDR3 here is CASSIGTGLDEQYF. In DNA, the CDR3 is TGTGCCAGTAGTATTGGGACAGGGTTGGACGAGCAGTACTTC.

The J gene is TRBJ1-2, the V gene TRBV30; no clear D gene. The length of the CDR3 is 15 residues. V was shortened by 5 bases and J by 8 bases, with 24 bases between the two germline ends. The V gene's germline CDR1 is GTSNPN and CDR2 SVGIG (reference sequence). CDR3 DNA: TGTGCCTGGCAAACAACATTAACAGAGTTAGGAGGCTACACCTTC. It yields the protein CAWQTTLTELGGYTF.